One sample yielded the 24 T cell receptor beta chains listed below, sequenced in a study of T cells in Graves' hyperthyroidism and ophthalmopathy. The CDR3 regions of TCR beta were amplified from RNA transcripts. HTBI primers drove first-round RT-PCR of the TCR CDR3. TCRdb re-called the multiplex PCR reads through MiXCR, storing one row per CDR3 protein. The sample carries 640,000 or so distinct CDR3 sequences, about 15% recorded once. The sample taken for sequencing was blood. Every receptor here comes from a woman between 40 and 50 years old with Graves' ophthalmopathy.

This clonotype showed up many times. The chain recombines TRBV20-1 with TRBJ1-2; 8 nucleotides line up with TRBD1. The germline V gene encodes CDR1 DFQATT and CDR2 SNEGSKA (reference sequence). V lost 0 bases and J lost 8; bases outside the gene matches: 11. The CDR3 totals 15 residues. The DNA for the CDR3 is TGCAGTGCTAGAGATCCAGGGGGCGCAGGCTTGGGCTACACCTTC. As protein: CSARDPGGAGLGYTF.

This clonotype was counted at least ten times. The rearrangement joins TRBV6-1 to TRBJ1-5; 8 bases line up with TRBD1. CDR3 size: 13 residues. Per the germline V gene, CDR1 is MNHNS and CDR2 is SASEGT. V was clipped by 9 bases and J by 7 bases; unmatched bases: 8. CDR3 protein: CASYRTGGQPQHF. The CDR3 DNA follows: TGTGCCAGTTATCGAACAGGGGGGCAGCCCCAGCATTTT.

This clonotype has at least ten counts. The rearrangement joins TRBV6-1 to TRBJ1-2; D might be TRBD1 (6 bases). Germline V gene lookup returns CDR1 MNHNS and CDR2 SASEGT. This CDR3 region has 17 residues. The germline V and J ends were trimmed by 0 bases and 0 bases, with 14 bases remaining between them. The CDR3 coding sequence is TGTGCCAGCAGTGAAGCCTGGGGGCGCGGGCCTAACTATGGCTACACCTTC. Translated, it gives CASSEAWGRGPNYGYTF.

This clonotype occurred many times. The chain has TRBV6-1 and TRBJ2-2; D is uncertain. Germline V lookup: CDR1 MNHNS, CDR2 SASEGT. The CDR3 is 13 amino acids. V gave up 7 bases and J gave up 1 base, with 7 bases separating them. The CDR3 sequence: CASIGENTGELFF. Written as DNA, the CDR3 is TGTGCCAGCATTGGAGAGAACACCGGGGAGCTGTTTTTT.

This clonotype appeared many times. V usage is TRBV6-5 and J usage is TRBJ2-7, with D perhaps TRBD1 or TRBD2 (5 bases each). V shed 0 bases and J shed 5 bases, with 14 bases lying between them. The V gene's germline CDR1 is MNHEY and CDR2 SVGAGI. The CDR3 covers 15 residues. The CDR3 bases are TGTGCCAGCAGTTACTCCCTAGGGACGGTGGACGAGCAGTACTTC. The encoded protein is CASSYSLGTVDEQYF.

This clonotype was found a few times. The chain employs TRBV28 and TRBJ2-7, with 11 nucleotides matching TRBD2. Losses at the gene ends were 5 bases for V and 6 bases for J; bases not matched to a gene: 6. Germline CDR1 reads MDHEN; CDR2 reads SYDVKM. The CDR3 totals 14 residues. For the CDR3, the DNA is TGTGCCAGCAGTATACTAGCGGGAGAAAGCGAGCAGTACTTC. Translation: CASSILAGESEQYF.

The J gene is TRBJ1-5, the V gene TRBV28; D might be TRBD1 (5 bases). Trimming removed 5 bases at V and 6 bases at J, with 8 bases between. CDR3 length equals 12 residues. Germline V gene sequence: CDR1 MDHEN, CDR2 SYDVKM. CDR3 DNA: TGTGCCAGCAGTAACAGGATTCAGCCCCAGCATTTT. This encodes CASSNRIQPQHF.

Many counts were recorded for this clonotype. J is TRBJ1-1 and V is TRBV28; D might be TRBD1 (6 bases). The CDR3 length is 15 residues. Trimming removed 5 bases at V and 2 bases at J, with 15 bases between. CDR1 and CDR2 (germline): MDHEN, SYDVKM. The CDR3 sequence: CASSTFGGPNTEAFF. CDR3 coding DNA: TGTGCCAGCAGTACCTTTGGGGGGCCAAACACTGAAGCTTTCTTT.

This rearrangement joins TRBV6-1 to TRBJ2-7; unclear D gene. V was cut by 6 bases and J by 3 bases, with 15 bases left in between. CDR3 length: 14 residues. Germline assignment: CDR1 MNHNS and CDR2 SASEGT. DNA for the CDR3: TGTGCCAGCAGCCGCTTCGGTCCTGTCTACGAGCAGTACTTC. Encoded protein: CASSRFGPVYEQYF.

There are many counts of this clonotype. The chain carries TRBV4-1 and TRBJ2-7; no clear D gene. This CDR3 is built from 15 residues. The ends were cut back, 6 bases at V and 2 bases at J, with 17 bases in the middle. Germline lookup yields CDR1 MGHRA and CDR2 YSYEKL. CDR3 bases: TGCGCCAGCAGTCCCACACCAGAAAGTGCCTACGAGCAGTACTTC. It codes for CASSPTPESAYEQYF.

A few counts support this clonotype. The CDR3 DNA reads TGTGCCAGCAGCCCCGGGACTAGCGACCCTCGGCAGTACTTC. This sequence encodes CASSPGTSDPRQYF. The chain recombines TRBV7-9 with TRBJ2-7, with 10 positions matching TRBD2. This CDR3 region has 14 residues. Looked up from germline, CDR1 is SEHNR and CDR2 is FQNEAQ (reference sequence). Trimming removed 5 bases from V and 9 bases from J; junction bases left unmatched: 10.

The CDR3 spells CASSRETGVSGNTIYF. DNA for the CDR3: TGTGCCAGCAGCCGAGAGACAGGAGTCTCTGGAAACACCATATATTTT. The rearrangement uses TRBV2 and TRBJ1-3; D is possibly TRBD1 (6 bases). CDR1 is SNHLY and CDR2 is FYNNEI in the germline V gene. V lost 6 bases, J lost 0 bases, and 15 bases lay in between. The CDR3 totals 16 residues.

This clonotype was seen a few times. The CDR3: CASSRTGLNSPLHF. As DNA, the CDR3 is TGTGCCAGTAGTAGGACAGGGCTAAATTCACCCCTCCACTTT. The rearrangement joins TRBV19 to TRBJ1-6; 8 nucleotides line up with TRBD1. With V trimmed by 4 bases and J by 7 bases, 3 bases remained unmatched. Germline V gene lookup returns CDR1 LNHDA and CDR2 SQIVND (reference sequence). The CDR3 is 14 amino acids.

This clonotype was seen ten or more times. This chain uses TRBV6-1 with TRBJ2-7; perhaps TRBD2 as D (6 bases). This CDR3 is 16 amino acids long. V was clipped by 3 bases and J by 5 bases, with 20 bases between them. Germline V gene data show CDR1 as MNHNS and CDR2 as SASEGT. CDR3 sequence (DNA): TGTGCCAGCAGTGACCCCGGGACTGCCCGTTACGACGAGCAGTACTTC. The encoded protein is CASSDPGTARYDEQYF.

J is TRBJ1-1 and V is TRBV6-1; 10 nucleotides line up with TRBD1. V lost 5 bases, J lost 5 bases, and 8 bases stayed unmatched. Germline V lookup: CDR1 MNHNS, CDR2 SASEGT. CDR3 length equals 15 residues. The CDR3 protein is CASSLTGQGWTEAFF. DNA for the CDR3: TGTGCCAGCAGTCTGACGGGACAGGGGTGGACTGAAGCTTTCTTT.

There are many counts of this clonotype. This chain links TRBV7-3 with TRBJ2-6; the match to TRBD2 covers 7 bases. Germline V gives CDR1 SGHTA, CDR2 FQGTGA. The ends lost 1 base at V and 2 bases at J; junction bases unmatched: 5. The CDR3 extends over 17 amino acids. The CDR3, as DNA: TGTGCCAGCAGCTTAAGGGGGGGGTTAGCTGGGGCCAACGTCCTGACTTTC. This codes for CASSLRGGLAGANVLTF.

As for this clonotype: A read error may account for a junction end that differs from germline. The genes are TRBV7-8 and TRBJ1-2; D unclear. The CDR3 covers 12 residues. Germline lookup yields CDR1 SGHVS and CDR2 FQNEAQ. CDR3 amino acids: CASSLGRSGYIF. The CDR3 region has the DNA TGTGCCAGCAGCTTAGGGCGGTCTGGCTACATCTTC.

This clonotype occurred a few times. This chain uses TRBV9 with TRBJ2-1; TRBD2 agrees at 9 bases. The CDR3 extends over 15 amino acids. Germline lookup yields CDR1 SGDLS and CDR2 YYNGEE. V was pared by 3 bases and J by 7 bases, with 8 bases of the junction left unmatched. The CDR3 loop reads CASSAPVAGVNEQFF. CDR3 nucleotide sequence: TGTGCCAGCAGCGCACCGGTAGCGGGAGTTAATGAGCAGTTCTTC.

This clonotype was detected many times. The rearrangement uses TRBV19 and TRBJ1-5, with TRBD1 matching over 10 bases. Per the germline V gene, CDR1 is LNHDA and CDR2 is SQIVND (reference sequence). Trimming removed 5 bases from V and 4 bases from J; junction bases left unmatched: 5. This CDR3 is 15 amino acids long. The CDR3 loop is CASSPRDRGNQPQHF. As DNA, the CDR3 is TGTGCCAGTAGTCCACGGGACAGGGGTAATCAGCCCCAGCATTTT.

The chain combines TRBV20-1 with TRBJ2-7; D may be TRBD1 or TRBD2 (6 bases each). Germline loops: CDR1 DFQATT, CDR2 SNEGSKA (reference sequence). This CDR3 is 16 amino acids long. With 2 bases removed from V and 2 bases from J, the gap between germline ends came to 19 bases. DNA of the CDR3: TGCAGTGCTAGAAAGGGTCGGGGGCCCCCCACCTACGAGCAGTACTTC. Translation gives CSARKGRGPPTYEQYF.

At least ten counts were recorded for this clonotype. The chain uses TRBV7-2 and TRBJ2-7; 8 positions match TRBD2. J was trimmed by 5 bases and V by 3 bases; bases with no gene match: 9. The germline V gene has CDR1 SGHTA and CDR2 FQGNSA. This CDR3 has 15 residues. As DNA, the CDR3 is TGTGCCAGCAGCTTGCGCGTAGCGGGGTGGGACGAGCAGTACTTC. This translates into CASSLRVAGWDEQYF.

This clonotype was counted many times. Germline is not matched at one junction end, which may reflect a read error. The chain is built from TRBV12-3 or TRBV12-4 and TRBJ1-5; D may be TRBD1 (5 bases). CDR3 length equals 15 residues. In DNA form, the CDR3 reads TGTGTCAGCAGTTACAGGAGGGGTCCCAATCAGCCCCAGCATTTT. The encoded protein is CVSSYRRGPNQPQHF.

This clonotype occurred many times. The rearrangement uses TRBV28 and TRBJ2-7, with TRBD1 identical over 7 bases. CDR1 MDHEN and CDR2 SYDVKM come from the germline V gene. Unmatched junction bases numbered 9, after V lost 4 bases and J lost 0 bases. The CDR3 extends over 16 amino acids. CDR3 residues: CASSSLRDSLSYEQYF. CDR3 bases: TGTGCCAGCAGTTCGCTCCGGGACAGCCTCTCCTACGAGCAGTACTTC.

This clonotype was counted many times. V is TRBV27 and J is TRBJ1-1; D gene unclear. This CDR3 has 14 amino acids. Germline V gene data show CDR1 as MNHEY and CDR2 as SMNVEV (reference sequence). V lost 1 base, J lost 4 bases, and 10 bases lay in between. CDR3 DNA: TGTGCCAGCAGTTTATTTTCGGGTTCCACTGAAGCTTTCTTT. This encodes CASSLFSGSTEAFF.